This T cell receptor beta chain was sequenced for a study of identical twins (dated by TCRdb to the mid-2010s). Regarding the complete study: To test whether fetal clonotypes persist, this study deep-sequenced TCR alpha and beta repertoires from monozygotic twins, from unrelated adults of various ages, and from cord blood. Replicate twin experiments were performed at different times using different library preparation protocols to rule out contamination. The paper as a whole reports these results and caveats: Out-of-frame TCR alpha sharing in monozygotic twins was systematically underestimated by recombination models, whereas sharing between unrelated individuals was in agreement with the recombination models. Invariant T cells such as MAIT and iNKT could partly confound zero-insertion analyses, though diverse VJ usage argued against this for most clonotypes. Abundant cord blood beta clonotypes carried fewer insertions; young adult naive repertoires showed a weaker similar trend, while memory repertoires showed none. The excess sharing between twins in beta out-of-frame sequences was weaker because fewer shared sequences reduced the signal-to-noise ratio. Conclusions relied on cross-sectional statistical analysis, since the same donors could not be followed over many years. Compared with coincidental sharing between unrelated individuals, out-of-frame TCR alpha sequences shared between twins had an excess of sequences with low generation probability.

From V the trimming removes 5 bases and from J it removes 1 base, while the gene matches leave 3 bases of the junction unaccounted for. CDR3 length: 14 amino acids, cysteine to phenylalanine. The kept DNA is CDR3 alone, 42 bases in frame from the first base. This clonotype was found many times. It has no known antigen specificity. There are no base qualities to consult, and no much larger clone falls within one base. All donors were healthy Caucasians. Three pairs of female monozygotic twins, all aged roughly 18 to 30 years, were included in the twin cohort. Peripheral blood mononuclear cells were used as the source from which RNA for TCR libraries was isolated. Library construction relied on 5' RACE. The data were produced on an Illumina HiSeq 2000. Template switching added a universal primer binding site, and the final cDNA carried a unique molecular identifier that allowed TCR cDNA molecules to be counted accurately. Specific primers in the conserved constant-segment region were used to synthesize first-strand cDNA for the TCR alpha and beta chains. Each cDNA library was double barcoded, with a SMART-Mk sample barcode plus Illumina barcodes, to control for contamination. TruSeq adapter sequences and Illumina sample barcodes were added in two successive PCR steps. TCR alpha and beta cDNA libraries were sequenced on the Illumina HiSeq platform with custom primers. As for the authors' bioinformatics: MiGEC was used to process raw reads and extract unique molecular identifiers, and MiXCR was used to find CDR3 positions. For each individual, recombination models were inferred using an EM algorithm with the repgenHMM and IGoR tools. Shared clonotype analysis was performed with the tcR package in R, normalizing sharing by the product of cloneset sizes. To study raw recombination free of thymic and clonal selection effects, out-of-frame nonproductive sequences were analyzed. TCRdb took the public reads, trimmed them with fastp at Q25, ran MiXCR for clone calling and kept in-frame beta chains. Entries are consolidated by CDR3 protein sequence, retaining the most common genes and DNA. The V and J calls reflect TCRdb's pipeline rather than the authors' work. The sample includes fewer than 900,000 distinct CDR3 sequences, with about 20% observed a single time. The ten largest clones add up to around 12% of the sample.

The same sample was also used in a study of T cells expressing NK-cell markers. As noted in the second study: In sorted CD3+CD56+NKG2C+, CD3+CD56+NKG2C- and CD3+CD56-NKG2C+ T-cell subsets from several donors, TCR beta-chain repertoires were profiled. Most of the eight sequenced donors were HCMV-seropositive and one was HCMV-seronegative. To restrict sorting to alphabetaTCR-expressing T cells, an anti-gammadeltaTCR antibody was added in several experiments. In about 6 donors, the dominant CD3+CD56+NKG2C+ clonotypes were found to rank among the top 10 CD8+ clonotypes and to make up 1.0-7.0% of CD8+ T cells. Those dominant clonotypes were again the most abundant among CD3+CD56-NKG2C+ cells in a few donors, at roughly 25-60.1%. It remained unclear whether the expanded NKG2C-expressing T cell clones were specific for HCMV antigens. All eight donors whose samples were sequenced were randomly selected healthy volunteers, three of them men and five women. A commercial ELISA kit detecting HCMV-specific IgG in serum was used to determine HCMV serostatus. For several donors, bulk peripheral blood T-cell repertoires were also sequenced from unsorted PBMC. MIGEC was used to demultiplex reads and group reads by UMI, and MiTCR was used to assemble and quantify clonotypes. To exclude erroneous sequences, any TCR cDNA sequence not supported by at least two reads was discarded. The tcR package was used for downstream repertoire analysis, and clonotypes were matched between fractions using CDR3 nucleotide sequence together with V segment. VDJmatch was used to annotate antigen specificity against VDJdb, with one amino acid substitution in CDR3 permitted.

The V and J segments used are TRBV12-3 or TRBV12-4 and TRBJ2-3, and 7 bases in between align with TRBD2. Material for sequencing was PBMCs. This clonotype was obtained from a woman aged 18-30 years in good health. Here is the DNA: TGTGCCAGCAGTACTAGCGACCGCACAGATACGCAGTATTTT. This translates into CASSTSDRTDTQYF.